The 23 T cell receptor beta chains in this list originate from one sample, sequenced in a study of T cell responses to AZD1222 COVID-19 vaccine. Sequencing was performed with immunoSEQ multiplex PCR; in TCRdb, only in-frame clones are kept and a portion is missing. The sample yields approximately 300,000 clones, 90% to 95% seen once. The sequencing here drew on peripheral blood, taken 28 days after the second AZD1222 dose. These TCRs come from an adult who received the AZD1222 COVID-19 vaccine.

V usage is TRBV4-1 and J usage is TRBJ1-6, with a weak D call TRBD1 (5 bases). V lost 0 bases to trimming and J lost 13 bases, with 13 bases between them. The CDR3 consists of 14 residues. Germline assignment: CDR1 MGHRA and CDR2 YSYEKL. Here the CDR3 DNA reads TGCGCCAGCAGCCAAGATTGGGACCCTTGGCCCCTCCACTTT. Amino acids: CASSQDWDPWPLHF.

The genes are TRBV7-2 and TRBJ1-1; D not certain. Per germline, CDR1 SGHTA and CDR2 FQGNSA. Trimming took off 7 bases at V and 0 bases at J, with 12 bases between the two ends. CDR3 length: 14 residues. The DNA for the CDR3 is TGTGCCAGCACGCAGACGGGTTTGAACACTGAAGCTTTCTTT. This encodes CASTQTGLNTEAFF.

The CDR3 DNA follows: TGTGCCAGCAGCGTTATCCAGGGCGGTGGCTACACCTTC. This encodes CASSVIQGGGYTF. The V call is TRBV9, the J call TRBJ1-2; D is perhaps TRBD1 (5 bases). Per germline, CDR1 SGDLS and CDR2 YYNGEE. V lost 2 bases to trimming and J lost 7 bases, with 12 bases between them. The CDR3 runs to 13 residues.

This clone was picked up one time. V is TRBV5-1 and J is TRBJ1-5; D is unresolved. The ends were cut back, 1 base at V and 4 bases at J, with 6 bases in the middle. Germline values: CDR1 SGHRS, CDR2 YFSETQ. The CDR3 has 13 residues. CDR3 DNA sequence: TGCGCCAGCAGCTTGAGTATTAATCAGCCCCAGCATTTT. Encoded protein: CASSLSINQPQHF.

The rearrangement uses TRBV7-9 and TRBJ2-5; perhaps TRBD2 as D (5 bases). Trimming removed 0 bases at V and 4 bases at J, with 21 bases between. The CDR3 spans 18 residues. Germline V CDR1 and CDR2: SEHNR, FQNEAQ (reference sequence). The CDR3 loop is CASSLASGFIRIRETQYF. In DNA form, the CDR3 reads TGTGCCAGCAGCTTAGCTTCGGGGTTCATACGGATTCGAGAGACCCAGTACTTC.

This chain uses TRBV9 with TRBJ2-7, with D possibly TRBD1 on 6 matching bases. Between the trimmed V and J ends, which lost 4 bases and 7 bases, there was a span of 15 bases. Germline loops: CDR1 SGDLS, CDR2 YYNGEE. The CDR3 extends over 13 amino acids. CDR3 region: CASSLAQQGEQYF. The CDR3 bases are TGTGCCAGCAGCCTGGCACAACAGGGAGAGCAGTACTTC.

This clone was seen more than once but under ten times. The chain links TRBV30 to TRBJ2-7, with a tentative D call TRBD2 (6 bases). Germline-derived CDR1 and CDR2 are GTSNPN and SVGIG (reference sequence). The CDR3 extends over 12 amino acids. CDR3 region: CGLSWGVGEQYF. The CDR3 DNA reads as TGTGGCCTCAGTTGGGGGGTTGGGGAGCAGTACTTC.

The chain is built from TRBV5-4 and TRBJ2-3; TRBD1 or TRBD2 may be the D gene (6 bases each). V was shortened by 2 bases and J by 1 base, with 8 bases between the two germline ends. CDR3 length equals 14 residues. Germline V gene data show CDR1 as SGHNT and CDR2 as YYREEE (reference sequence). The CDR3 DNA reads TGTGCCAGCAGCTTAGGGGGGCGCACAGATACGCAGTATTTT. It encodes CASSLGGRTDTQYF. The full variable domain, its missing parts supplied by reference TRBV5-4 and TRBJ2-3, is ETGVTQSPTHLIKTRGQQVTLRCSSQSGHNTVSWYQQALGQGPQFIFQYYREEENGRGNFPPRFSGLQFPNYSSELNVNALELDDSALYLCASSLGGRTDTQYFGPGTRLTVL.

This chain's CDR3 is CASSLVFGSPLHF. The DNA for the CDR3 is TGTGCCAGCAGTTTGGTTTTTGGATCACCCCTCCACTTT. The rearrangement uses TRBV12-3 or TRBV12-4 and TRBJ1-6; D remains ambiguous. The CDR3 is 13 residues long. With 3 bases removed from V and 10 bases from J, the gap between germline ends came to 10 bases.

The V call is TRBV18, the J call TRBJ2-2; D is perhaps TRBD1 (6 bases). CDR1 is KGHSH, CDR2 LQKENI, per germline. This CDR3 spans 17 amino acids. V was cut by 1 base and J by 2 bases, with 14 bases left in between. The CDR3 DNA is TGTGCCAGCTCACCACAGGCCGGGACACTAAACACCGGGGAGCTGTTTTTT. Residues: CASSPQAGTLNTGELFF.

The chain uses TRBV6-5 and TRBJ2-3; a possible D gene is TRBD1 (7 bases). The CDR3 has 13 amino acids. Trimming took off 6 bases at V and 3 bases at J, with 10 bases between the two ends. Looked up from germline, CDR1 is MNHEY and CDR2 is SVGAGI. CDR3 coding DNA: TGTGCCAGCAGCAGGGGGAGGACAGATACGCAGTATTTT. It yields the protein CASSRGRTDTQYF.

This clone was recorded once. The J gene is TRBJ1-2, the V gene TRBV12-3 or TRBV12-4; no definite D call. The CDR3 is 12 amino acids. Trimming removed 5 bases from V and 8 bases from J, with 12 bases in between. The CDR3 protein is CASSRAPPGYTF. The CDR3 bases are TGTGCCAGCAGTAGGGCGCCCCCGGGCTACACCTTC.

The chain links TRBV28 to TRBJ1-3; no reliable D call. The CDR3 length is 13 residues. Looked up from germline, CDR1 is MDHEN and CDR2 is SYDVKM. Trimming pared 10 bases from V and 4 bases from J, leaving 14 bases between. CDR3 amino acids: CAIPPGRGNTIYF. The CDR3 region has the DNA TGTGCCATCCCCCCTGGGCGGGGAAACACCATATATTTT. Full variable domain (rest looked up from reference TRBV28 and TRBJ1-3): DVKVTQSSRYLVKRTGEKVFLECVQDMDHENMFWYRQDPGLGLRLIYFSYDVKMKEKGDIPEGYSVSREKKERFSLILESASTNQTSMYLCAIPPGRGNTIYFGEGSWLTVV.

The CDR3 here is CASSREGTAFF. CDR3 nucleotide sequence: TGTGCCAGCAGCCGCGAGGGGACGGCTTTCTTT. The chain recombines TRBV12-3 or TRBV12-4 with TRBJ1-1; tentative D call: TRBD1 (5 bases). The CDR3 is 11 residues long. Trimming left V 6 bases short and J 11 bases short, with 13 bases between.

Written as DNA, the CDR3 is TGTGCCAGTAGTAACTACCAGGGGGCGCTCAGTACTGAAGCTTTCTTT. Its translation is CASSNYQGALSTEAFF. The chain is built from TRBV19 and TRBJ1-1, with 8 positions matching TRBD1. Trimming removed 4 bases from V and 5 bases from J; junction bases left unmatched: 12. This CDR3 has 16 residues. In germline, CDR1 is LNHDA, CDR2 SQIVND (reference sequence). Filled out from reference TRBV19 and TRBJ1-1, the complete variable domain reads DGGITQSPKYLFRKEGQNVTLSCEQNLNHDAMYWYRQDPGQGLRLIYYSQIVNDFQKGDIAEGYSVSREKKESFPLTVTSAQKNPTAFYLCASSNYQGALSTEAFFGQGTRLTVV.

This chain joins TRBV7-2 and TRBJ1-2, with D possibly matching TRBD1 (6 bases). Trimming stripped 8 bases from V and 7 bases from J, with 17 bases between. The CDR3 sequence is 13 residues long. Germline assignment: CDR1 SGHTA and CDR2 FQGNSA. The CDR3 DNA is TGTGCCAGCCTGAGAATTGGGGGCCGTGGCTACACCTTC. Its translation is CASLRIGGRGYTF.

This clone was counted between two and nine times. The chain uses TRBV15 and TRBJ1-5; TRBD1 agrees at 7 bases. The V gene end was trimmed by 3 bases and the J gene end by 10 bases; junction bases not matched to a gene: 6. In germline, CDR1 is LNHNV, CDR2 YYDKDF (reference sequence). The CDR3 runs 13 residues. Here the CDR3 reads CATSSFGTVPQHF. CDR3 nucleotides: TGTGCCACCAGCAGCTTCGGGACAGTCCCCCAGCATTTT.

The chain uses TRBV9 and TRBJ2-2; D is unresolved. The CDR3 runs to 14 residues. Germline CDR1 and CDR2: SGDLS and YYNGEE. Trimming removed 1 base from V and 0 bases from J, with 4 bases in between. The CDR3 DNA reads as TGTGCCAGCAGCGTATACGCGAACACCGGGGAGCTGTTTTTT. The encoded protein is CASSVYANTGELFF.

The rearrangement joins TRBV9 to TRBJ1-3, with a possible D match to TRBD1 (5 bases). V lost 0 bases, J lost 4 bases, and 11 bases lay in between. Germline CDR1 is SGDLS and CDR2 is YYNGEE. The CDR3 is 15 residues long. This chain's CDR3 is CASSVAGSPGNTIYF. The CDR3 DNA reads as TGTGCCAGCAGCGTAGCAGGGAGCCCCGGAAACACCATATATTTT.

The chain has TRBV18 and TRBJ1-2; 9 positions agree with TRBD1. The CDR3 is made up of 14 amino acids. After removal of 0 bases from V and 6 bases from J, the junction contained 2 bases not matched to a gene. Germline V CDR1 and CDR2: KGHSH, LQKENI. The CDR3 reads CASSPPGQGNGYTF. The DNA of the CDR3 is TGTGCCAGCTCACCACCGGGACAGGGAAATGGCTACACCTTC.

The chain joins TRBV9 to TRBJ2-2; 8 bases fit TRBD2. CDR3 length: 13 residues. With V trimmed by 4 bases and J by 7 bases, 3 bases remained unmatched. Germline lookup yields CDR1 SGDLS and CDR2 YYNGEE. Here the CDR3 reads CASSPGGGGELFF. The CDR3 DNA reads as TGTGCCAGCAGCCCCGGGGGGGGCGGGGAGCTGTTTTTT. The full variable domain, with the rest looked up from reference TRBV9 and TRBJ2-2, is DSGVTQTPKHLITATGQRVTLRCSPRSGDLSVYWYQQSLDQGLQFLIQYYNGEERAKGNILERFSAQQFPDLHSELNLSSLELGDSALYFCASSPGGGGELFFGEGSRLTVL.

The chain is built from TRBV7-8 and TRBJ2-1; D is uncertain. The CDR3 runs to 14 residues. V was trimmed by 2 bases and J by 0 bases, leaving 5 bases between them. The germline V gene encodes CDR1 SGHVS and CDR2 FQNEAQ. Here the CDR3 DNA reads TGTGCCAGCAGCTTAATTAGCTCCTACAATGAGCAGTTCTTC. This translates into CASSLISSYNEQFF.

The rearrangement links TRBV29-1 to TRBJ2-6; D remains unclear. V lost 6 bases, J lost 0 bases, and 6 bases lay in between. From germline, CDR1 is SQVTM and CDR2 ANQGSEA. The CDR3 consists of 13 residues. In DNA, the CDR3 is TGCAGCGTATCCTCCTCTGGGGCCAACGTCCTGACTTTC. This encodes CSVSSSGANVLTF.